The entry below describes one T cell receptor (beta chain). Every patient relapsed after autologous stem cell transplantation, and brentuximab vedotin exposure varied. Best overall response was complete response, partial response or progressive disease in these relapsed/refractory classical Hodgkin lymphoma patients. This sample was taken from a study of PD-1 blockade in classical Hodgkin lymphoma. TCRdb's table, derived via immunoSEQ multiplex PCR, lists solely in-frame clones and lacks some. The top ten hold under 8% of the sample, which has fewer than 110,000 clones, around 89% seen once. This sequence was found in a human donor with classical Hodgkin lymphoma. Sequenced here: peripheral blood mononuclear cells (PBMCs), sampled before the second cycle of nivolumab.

For the CDR3, the DNA is TGTGCCAGCAGCTTTTCGTGGCTTGCGAACACCGGGGAGCTGTTTTTT. Translation gives CASSFSWLANTGELFF. The V call is TRBV7-6, the J call TRBJ2-2, with unresolved D. Germline V gene sequence: CDR1 SGHVS, CDR2 FNYEAQ. This CDR3 comprises 16 residues. Trimming cost V 3 bases and J 0 bases, with 11 bases left between them. The full variable domain, rest sourced from reference TRBV7-6 and TRBJ2-2, is GAGVSQSPRYKVTKRGQDVALRCDPISGHVSLYWYRQALGQGPEFLTYFNYEAQQDKSGLPNDRFSAERPEGSISTLTIQRTEQRDSAMYRCASSFSWLANTGELFFGEGSRLTVL.